This T cell receptor (beta chain) was recovered during a study of T cell responses to AZD1222 COVID-19 vaccine. Whole-study findings and limits: Possibly, clonal diversity was underestimated; donors were largely white British and included more females. Spike-specific TCR breadth and depth grew following two AZD1222 doses. Among spike-specific TCRs, nearly half reportedly target unmutated variant regions. Across spike, vaccine-associated CD4 TCRs were found, dominant at 160-218 and 743-854.

This CDR3 region has 17 residues. The V gene's germline CDR1 is SEHNR and CDR2 FQNEAQ (reference sequence). Unmatched junction bases numbered 7, after V lost 3 bases and J lost 0 bases. Points on this clone: Its antigen remains unknown.

This table comes from immunoSEQ multiplex PCR, and its TCRdb copy is limited to in-frame clones, with some not included. Among approximately 140,000 clones, over 85% were seen once, and the ten largest hold approximately 0.96%. The origin of this receptor is an adult in good health. Sequencing used peripheral blood, obtained on day 0 of MenACWY control vaccination. The V call is TRBV7-9, the J call TRBJ1-3; 8 bases match TRBD1. This CDR3 is CASSFTTGAPSGNTIYF. The CDR3 nucleotides read TGTGCCAGCAGCTTCACGACAGGGGCACCCTCTGGAAACACCATATATTTT. The variable domain in full, with the rest retrieved from reference TRBV7-9 and TRBJ1-3, is DTGVSQNPRHKITKRGQNVTFRCDPISEHNRLYWYRQTLGQGPEFLTYFQNEAQLEKSRLLSDRFSAERPKGSFSTLEIQRTEQGDSAMYLCASSFTTGAPSGNTIYFGEGSWLTVV.